This entry describes one T cell receptor beta chain. Its antigen is unknown. PCR employed 60 Vbeta and 13 Jbeta primers. Data came from immunoSEQ multiplex PCR; TCRdb stores just in-frame clones and leaves some out. The repertoire holds some 150,000 clones, with more than 75% as singletons. Germline CDR1 and CDR2: SGDLS and YYNGEE. V was clipped by 5 bases and J by 8 bases; unmatched bases: 9. The CDR3 consists of 13 residues. Healthy people donating bone marrow made up the donors. The data derive from a study of cytomegalovirus exposure and HLA in healthy donors. For the study at large: Findings of an earlier analysis included roughly 110 million unique TCR beta sequences from 190 million or so T cells.

Whole-study results and caveats: Across donors, most TCRs were seen rarely, yet some public ones were widespread. Immune exposure information comprised only CMV serostatus.

V usage is TRBV9 and J usage is TRBJ1-1; 7 bases align to TRBD1. The clonotype comes from a human donor in good health. Source material: PBMCs. The CDR3, as DNA: TGTGCCAGCAGTTTACAAGGGGGCCACGAAGCTTTCTTT. Residues: CASSLQGGHEAFF.